This T cell receptor (beta chain) was captured by sequencing in a study of Graves' ophthalmopathy and Graves' hyperthyroidism. The authors amplified TCR beta CDR3 regions from RNA transcripts. The first round was an RT-PCR with HTBI primers, and the second round was a multiplex PCR. Via MiXCR, TCRdb re-called the multiplex PCR reads, giving one row per CDR3 protein. Of a few hundred thousand distinct CDR3 sequences listed, about two fifths are singletons. This clonotype was found many times. From germline, CDR1 is SGHRS and CDR2 YFSETQ. The CDR3 sequence is 11 residues long. V was trimmed by 2 bases and J by 5 bases, leaving 5 bases between them.

The sequenced material came from peripheral blood or thyroid tissue (not recorded which). The rearrangement uses TRBV5-1 and TRBJ2-7; no clear D gene. This receptor was taken from an adult man with Graves' hyperthyroidism. The CDR3 loop is CASSFKDEQYF. CDR3 coding DNA: TGCGCCAGCAGCTTTAAGGACGAGCAGTACTTC. The entire variable domain, with the rest obtained from reference TRBV5-1 and TRBJ2-7, is as follows: KAGVTQTPRYLIKTRGQQVTLSCSPISGHRSVSWYQQTPGQGLQFLFEYFSETQRNKGNFPGRFSGRQFSNSRSEMNVSTLELGDSALYLCASSFKDEQYFGPGTRLTVT.